This T cell receptor beta chain was retrieved from a study of identical twins. The CDR3 runs to 14 residues. Germline CDR1 reads SQVTM; CDR2 reads ANQGSEA. V shed 6 bases, J shed 0 bases, and the junction held 7 bases outside the gene matches. This clonotype was seen more than once but under ten times. TCRdb ran MiXCR on the 5' RACE reads and lists one entry per CDR3 protein. The sample has a few hundred thousand distinct CDR3 sequences; more than 9% are singletons. Separately, the same data were catalogued under a study of yellow fever vaccine responses in identical twins.

This TCR derives from a woman younger than 35 in good health. Material: PBMCs. The chain combines TRBV29-1 with TRBJ1-1; 7 bases map to TRBD1. The CDR3: CSVDPTGMNTEAFF. CDR3 in DNA: TGCAGCGTCGACCCGACAGGGATGAACACTGAAGCTTTCTTT.